This TCR beta chain was captured by sequencing in a study of cytomegalovirus exposure and HLA in healthy donors. Researchers ran the PCR with 60 Vbeta and 13 Jbeta primers. Assay: immunoSEQ multiplex PCR; the TCRdb copy retains only in-frame clones and omits some. The sample holds 180,000 or so clones, roughly a tenth seen once. This clone has only a few counts. Antigen: not known. Germline loops: CDR1 SNHLY, CDR2 FYNNEI. J lost 7 bases, V lost 9 bases, and 11 bases had no gene match. The CDR3 runs to 13 residues. Findings and limits, study-wide: Earlier findings revealed that most TCR beta V segments proved productive either about 87% or about 30% of the time. Compared with the roughly 700-donor mean, an Asian-associated ancestry cluster reportedly had fewer N-insertions, according to a later analysis. The majority of TCR sequences were rare, yet some public TCRs appeared in many donors.

The receptor comes from a woman in her 30s in good health and CMV-seropositive. V gene TRBV2 combines with J gene TRBJ1-2; 7 bases match TRBD1. Source material: PBMCs. CDR3 bases: TGTGCCAGACGAACAGGGGAACGGGCTGGCTACACCTTC. It is translated as CARRTGERAGYTF.